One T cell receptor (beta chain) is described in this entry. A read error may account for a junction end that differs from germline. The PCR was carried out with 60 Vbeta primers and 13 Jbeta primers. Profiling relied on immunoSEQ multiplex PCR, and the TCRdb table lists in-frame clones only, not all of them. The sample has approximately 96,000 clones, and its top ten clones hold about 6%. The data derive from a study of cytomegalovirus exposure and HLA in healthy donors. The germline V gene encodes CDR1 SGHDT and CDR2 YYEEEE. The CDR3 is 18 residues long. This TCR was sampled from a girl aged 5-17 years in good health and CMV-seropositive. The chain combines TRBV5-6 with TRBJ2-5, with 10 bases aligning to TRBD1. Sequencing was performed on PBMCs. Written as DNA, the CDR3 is TGTGCCAGCAGCTCGGGACAGGGGACGACGGGCCTCCAAGAGAACCAGTACTTC. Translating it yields CASSSGQGTTGLQENQYF.